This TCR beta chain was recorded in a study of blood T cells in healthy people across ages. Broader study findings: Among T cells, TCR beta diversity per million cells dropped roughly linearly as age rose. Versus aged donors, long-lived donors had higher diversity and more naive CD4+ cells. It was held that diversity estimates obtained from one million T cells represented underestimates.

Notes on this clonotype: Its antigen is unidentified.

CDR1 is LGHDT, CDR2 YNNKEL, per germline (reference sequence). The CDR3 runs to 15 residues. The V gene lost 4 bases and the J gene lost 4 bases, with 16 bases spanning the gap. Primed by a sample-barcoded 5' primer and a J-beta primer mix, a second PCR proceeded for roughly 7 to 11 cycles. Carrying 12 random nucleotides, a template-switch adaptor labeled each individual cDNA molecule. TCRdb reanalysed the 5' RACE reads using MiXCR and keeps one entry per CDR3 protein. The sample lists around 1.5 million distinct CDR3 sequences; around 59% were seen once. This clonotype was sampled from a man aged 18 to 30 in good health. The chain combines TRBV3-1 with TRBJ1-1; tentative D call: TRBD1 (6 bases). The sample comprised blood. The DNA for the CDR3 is TGTGCCAGCAGCCGAGAGGGGGAAGGGGTCACTGAAGCTTTCTTT. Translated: CASSREGEGVTEAFF.